The 13 T cell receptor beta chains reported below all come from one sample, sequenced in a study of vaccination and CD4 T cells after COVID-19. Specified treatment: approximately nine-day PBMC culture with coronavirus spike peptide pools or control peptides (ViraFEST assay). The Oncomine TCR Beta short-read assay was applied to DNA of cultured CD4+ T cells. TCRdb ran MiXCR on the PCR reads and lists one entry per CDR3 protein. The data show fewer than 9,000 distinct CDR3 sequences, around 49% seen once. Antigens for these TCRs are unknown. Sequenced input: CD4+ T cells from blood, cultured in vitro. Source of these receptors: a human donor who had recovered from COVID-19.

This chain links TRBV20-1 with TRBJ2-7; TRBD1 is a possible D gene (5 bases). CDR1 DFQATT and CDR2 SNEGSKA come from the germline V gene (reference sequence). V lost 7 bases to trimming and J lost 1 base, with 11 bases between them. The CDR3 contains 12 residues. The CDR3 loop reads CSVQGHSYEQYF. CDR3 DNA: TGCAGTGTCCAGGGCCATTCCTACGAGCAGTACTTC.

J is TRBJ2-5 and V is TRBV20-1, with D possibly being TRBD2 (5 bases). V was pared by 6 bases and J by 1 base, with 12 bases between. CDR3 length: 13 amino acids. Germline CDR1 reads DFQATT; CDR2 reads SNEGSKA (reference sequence). CDR3 DNA sequence: TGCAGTGCGCGGACGGGGTTCCAAGAGACCCAGTACTTC. Encoded protein: CSARTGFQETQYF.

The chain has TRBV20-1 and TRBJ1-6; a possible D gene is TRBD1 (5 bases). Trimming took off 3 bases at V and 9 bases at J, with 15 bases between the two ends. The CDR3 spans 14 residues. The germline gives CDR1 DFQATT, CDR2 SNEGSKA (reference sequence). The CDR3 DNA reads as TGCAGTGCTAGGGCGTTGGGGCTAAGTTCACCCCTCCACTTT. Translated: CSARALGLSSPLHF.

The chain carries TRBV5-1 and TRBJ1-6; no clear D. Germline CDR1 SGHRS, CDR2 YFSETQ. The V gene lost 0 bases and the J gene lost 8 bases, with 9 bases spanning the gap. This CDR3 is built from 14 residues. This chain's CDR3 is CASSLAQPDSPLHF. The CDR3 nucleotides read TGCGCCAGCAGCTTGGCCCAACCGGATTCACCCCTCCACTTT.

The CDR3: CASSYVGGVHEQYF. For the CDR3, the DNA is TGTGCCAGCAGTTACGTAGGGGGAGTCCACGAGCAGTACTTC. The chain couples TRBV6-5 to TRBJ2-7; a weak D match, TRBD1 (6 bases). Germline V gives CDR1 MNHEY, CDR2 SVGAGI. The CDR3 covers 14 residues. The V gene lost 2 bases and the J gene lost 5 bases, with 13 bases spanning the gap.

This chain links TRBV20-1 with TRBJ2-7; 8 bases line up with TRBD2. The germline V gene has CDR1 DFQATT and CDR2 SNEGSKA (reference sequence). The CDR3 spans 14 residues. The V gene end was trimmed by 3 bases and the J gene end by 4 bases; junction bases not matched to a gene: 8. DNA of the CDR3: TGCAGTGCTAGCCCCGGACTAGCTATTTACGAGCAGTACTTC. Protein product: CSASPGLAIYEQYF.

In this sample, this clonotype turned up once. The chain combines TRBV12-3 or TRBV12-4 with TRBJ2-1; D may be TRBD1 or TRBD2 (7 bases each). There are 17 residues in the CDR3. V lost 8 bases and J lost 9, with 29 bases in between. The CDR3 DNA reads TGTGCCAGCCAACCGCTGGGCCAGGGGGGGGCTAGGATTGAGCAGTTCTTC. This codes for CASQPLGQGGARIEQFF.

The gene calls are TRBV5-1 and TRBJ2-2; D unresolved. The CDR3 is 15 residues long. Trimming removed 3 bases at V and 0 bases at J, with 9 bases between. Germline V gives CDR1 SGHRS, CDR2 YFSETQ. The CDR3 region is CASSSGYTNTGELFF. The CDR3 nucleotides are TGCGCCAGCAGCTCCGGGTATACGAACACCGGGGAGCTGTTTTTT.

The genes are TRBV6-1 and TRBJ1-2; 10 bases agree with TRBD1. J lost 7 bases, V lost 8 bases, and 4 bases had no gene match. This CDR3 has 12 amino acids. CDR1 MNHNS and CDR2 SASEGT come from the germline V gene. Written as DNA, the CDR3 is TGTGCCAGCGCTGGACAGGGGGGTGGCTACACCTTC. It translates to CASAGQGGGYTF.

The chain combines TRBV7-8 with TRBJ1-6, with D uncertain. Trimming pared 1 base from V and 8 bases from J, leaving 6 bases between. This CDR3 has 13 amino acids. Germline V gene sequence: CDR1 SGHVS, CDR2 FQNEAQ. The CDR3 here is CASSLVRDSPLHF. The CDR3 DNA sequence: TGTGCCAGCAGCTTAGTGCGGGATTCACCCCTCCACTTT.

This clonotype was detected a few times. The chain has TRBV20-1 and TRBJ1-2, with D possibly matching TRBD1 (6 bases). CDR3 length: 13 residues. CDR1 and CDR2 from the germline V gene are DFQATT and SNEGSKA (reference sequence). V was cut by 6 bases and J by 5 bases, with 16 bases left in between. CDR3 coding DNA: TGCAGTGCCCCCGGGACACCGAATTATGGCTACACCTTC. Residues: CSAPGTPNYGYTF.

This clonotype was detected only once. This chain joins TRBV20-1 and TRBJ2-1; D is uncertain. The germline CDR1 and CDR2 sequences are DFQATT and SNEGSKA (reference sequence). CDR3 length: 11 amino acids. The V end lost 2 bases, the J end lost 4 bases, and 3 bases lay between the germline ends. The CDR3 sequence is CSARKYNEQFF. The CDR3 DNA follows: TGCAGTGCTAGAAAGTACAATGAGCAGTTCTTC.

This clonotype has only a few counts. The chain combines TRBV20-1 with TRBJ1-1, with TRBD1 matching over 7 bases. CDR1 is DFQATT and CDR2 is SNEGSKA in the germline V gene (reference sequence). J lost 1 base, V lost 7 bases, and 12 bases had no gene match. There are 15 residues in the CDR3. In DNA form, the CDR3 reads TGCAGTGTCATGGGTTTAGGGGGCCGGAACACTGAAGCTTTCTTT. Its protein is CSVMGLGGRNTEAFF.